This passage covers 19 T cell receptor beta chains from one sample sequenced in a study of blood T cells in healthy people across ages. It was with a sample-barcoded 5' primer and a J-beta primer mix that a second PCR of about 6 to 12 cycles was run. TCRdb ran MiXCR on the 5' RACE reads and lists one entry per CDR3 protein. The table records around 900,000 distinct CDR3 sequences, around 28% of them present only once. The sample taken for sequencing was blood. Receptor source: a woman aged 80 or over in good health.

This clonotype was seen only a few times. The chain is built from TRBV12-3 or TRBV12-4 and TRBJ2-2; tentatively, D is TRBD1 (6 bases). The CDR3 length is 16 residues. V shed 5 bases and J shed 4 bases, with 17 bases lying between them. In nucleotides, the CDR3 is TGTGCCAGCAGTCCCCGAGCAGGGGCCCCCACCGGGGAGCTGTTTTTT. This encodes CASSPRAGAPTGELFF.

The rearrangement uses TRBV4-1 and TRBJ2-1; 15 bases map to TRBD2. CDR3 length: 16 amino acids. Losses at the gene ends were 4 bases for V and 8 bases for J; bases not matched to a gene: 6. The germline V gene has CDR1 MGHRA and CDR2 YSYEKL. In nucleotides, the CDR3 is TGCGCCAGCAGCCGGGGACTAGCGGGGGGACTCCATGAGCAGTTCTTC. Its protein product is CASSRGLAGGLHEQFF.

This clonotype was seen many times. CDR3 bases: TGCAGTGCTAGTTCTCCTCTAAACAGGGGGCGAGAGACCCAGTACTTC. It is translated as CSASSPLNRGRETQYF. The chain is built from TRBV20-1 and TRBJ2-5, with 9 bases lining up with TRBD1. Germline V gene sequence: CDR1 DFQATT, CDR2 SNEGSKA (reference sequence). The V gene end was trimmed by 3 bases and the J gene end by 4 bases; junction bases not matched to a gene: 12. The CDR3 loop spans 16 amino acids.

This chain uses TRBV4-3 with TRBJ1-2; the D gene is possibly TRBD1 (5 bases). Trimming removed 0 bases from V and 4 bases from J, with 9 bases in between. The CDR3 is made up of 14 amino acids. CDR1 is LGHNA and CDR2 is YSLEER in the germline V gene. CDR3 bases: TGCGCCAGCAGCCAAGAGGCAGGGATCTATGGCTACACCTTC. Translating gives CASSQEAGIYGYTF.

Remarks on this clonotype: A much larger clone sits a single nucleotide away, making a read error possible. The CDR3 DNA is TGTGCCACTCAAGCGGGTAGCACAGATACGGAGTATTTT. Its translation: CATQAGSTDTEYF. J is TRBJ2-3 and V is TRBV12-3 or TRBV12-4, with D possibly matching TRBD2 (6 bases). CDR3 size: 13 residues.

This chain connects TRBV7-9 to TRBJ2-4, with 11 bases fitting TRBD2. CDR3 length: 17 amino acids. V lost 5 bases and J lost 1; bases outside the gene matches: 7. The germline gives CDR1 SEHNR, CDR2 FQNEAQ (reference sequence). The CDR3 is CASSRLVAGGAKNIQYF. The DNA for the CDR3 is TGTGCCAGCAGCCGACTGGTAGCGGGGGGGGCCAAAAACATTCAGTACTTC.

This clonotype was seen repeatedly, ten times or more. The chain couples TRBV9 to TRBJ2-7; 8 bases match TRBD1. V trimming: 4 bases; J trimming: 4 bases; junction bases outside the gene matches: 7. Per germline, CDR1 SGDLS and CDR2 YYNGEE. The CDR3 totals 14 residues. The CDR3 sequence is CASSPGQGKYEQYF. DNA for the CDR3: TGTGCCAGCAGCCCCGGACAGGGAAAGTACGAGCAGTACTTC.

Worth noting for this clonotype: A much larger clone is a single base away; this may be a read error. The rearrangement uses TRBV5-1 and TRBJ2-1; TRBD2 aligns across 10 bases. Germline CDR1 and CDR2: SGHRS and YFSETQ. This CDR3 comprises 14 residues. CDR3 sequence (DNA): TGCGCCAGCAGCTTCGGACTAGCGGACAATGTGCAGTTCTTC. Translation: CASSFGLADNVQFF.

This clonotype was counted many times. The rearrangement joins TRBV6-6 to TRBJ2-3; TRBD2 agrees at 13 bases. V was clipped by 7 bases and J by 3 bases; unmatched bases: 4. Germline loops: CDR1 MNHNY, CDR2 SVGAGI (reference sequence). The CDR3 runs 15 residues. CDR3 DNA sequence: TGTGCCAGCACAGGACTAGCGGGGGTAACAGATACGCAGTATTTT. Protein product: CASTGLAGVTDTQYF.

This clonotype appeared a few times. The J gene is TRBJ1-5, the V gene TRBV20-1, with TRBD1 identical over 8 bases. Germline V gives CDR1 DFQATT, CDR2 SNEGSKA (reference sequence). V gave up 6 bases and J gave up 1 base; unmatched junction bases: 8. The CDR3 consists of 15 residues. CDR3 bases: TGCAGTGCGAGCGACAGGGGAGGGAGCAATCAGCCCCAGCATTTT. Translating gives CSASDRGGSNQPQHF.

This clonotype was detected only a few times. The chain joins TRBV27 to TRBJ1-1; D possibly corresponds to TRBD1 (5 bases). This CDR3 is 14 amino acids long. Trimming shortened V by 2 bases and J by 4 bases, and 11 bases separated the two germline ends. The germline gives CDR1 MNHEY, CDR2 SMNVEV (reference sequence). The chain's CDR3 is CASSLRRAGTEAFF. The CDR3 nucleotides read TGTGCCAGCAGTTTACGCAGGGCGGGCACTGAAGCTTTCTTT.

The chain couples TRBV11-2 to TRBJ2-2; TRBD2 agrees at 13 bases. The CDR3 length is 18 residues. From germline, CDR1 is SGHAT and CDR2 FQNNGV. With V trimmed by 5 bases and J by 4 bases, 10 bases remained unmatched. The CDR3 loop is CASSQTSGGPGGTGELFF. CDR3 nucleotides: TGTGCCAGCAGCCAGACTAGCGGGGGGCCTGGAGGCACCGGGGAGCTGTTTTTT.

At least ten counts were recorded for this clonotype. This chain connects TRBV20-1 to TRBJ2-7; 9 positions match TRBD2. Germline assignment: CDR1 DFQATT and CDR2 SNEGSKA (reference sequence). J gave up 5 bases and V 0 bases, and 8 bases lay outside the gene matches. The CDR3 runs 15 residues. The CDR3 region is CSARDGSGGFNEQYF. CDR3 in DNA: TGCAGTGCTAGAGATGGGAGCGGGGGGTTCAACGAGCAGTACTTC.

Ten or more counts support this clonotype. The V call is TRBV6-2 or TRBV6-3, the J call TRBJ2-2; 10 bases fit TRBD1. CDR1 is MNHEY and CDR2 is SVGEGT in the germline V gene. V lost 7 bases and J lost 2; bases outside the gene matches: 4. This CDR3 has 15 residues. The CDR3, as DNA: TGTGCCAGCACCAGGACAGGGGGAAACACCGGGGAGCTGTTTTTT. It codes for CASTRTGGNTGELFF.

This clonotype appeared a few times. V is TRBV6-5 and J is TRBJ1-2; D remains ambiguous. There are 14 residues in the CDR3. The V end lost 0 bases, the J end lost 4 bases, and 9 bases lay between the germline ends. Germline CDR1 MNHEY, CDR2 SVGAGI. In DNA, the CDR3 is TGTGCCAGCAGTTACTCCGGGAAAAGCTATGGCTACACCTTC. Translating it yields CASSYSGKSYGYTF.

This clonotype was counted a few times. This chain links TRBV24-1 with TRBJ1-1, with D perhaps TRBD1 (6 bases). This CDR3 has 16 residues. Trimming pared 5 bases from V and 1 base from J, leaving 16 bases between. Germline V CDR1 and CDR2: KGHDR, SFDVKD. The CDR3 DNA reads TGTGCCACCAGTGCCCGGTCGGGGGCCGGGAACACTGAAGCTTTCTTT. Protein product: CATSARSGAGNTEAFF.

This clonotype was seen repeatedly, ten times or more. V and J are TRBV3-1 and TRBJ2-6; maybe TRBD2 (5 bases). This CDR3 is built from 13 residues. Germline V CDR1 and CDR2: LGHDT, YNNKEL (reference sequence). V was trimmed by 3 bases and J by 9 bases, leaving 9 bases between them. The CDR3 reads CASSHKEVNVLTF. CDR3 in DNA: TGTGCCAGCAGCCATAAGGAGGTCAACGTCCTGACTTTC.

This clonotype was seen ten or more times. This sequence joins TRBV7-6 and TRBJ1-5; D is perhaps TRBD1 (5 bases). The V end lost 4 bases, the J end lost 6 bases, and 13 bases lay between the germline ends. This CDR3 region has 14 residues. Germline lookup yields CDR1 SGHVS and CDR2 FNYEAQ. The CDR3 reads CASSSTQGSQPQHF. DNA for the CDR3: TGTGCCAGCAGCTCCACTCAGGGATCTCAGCCCCAGCATTTT. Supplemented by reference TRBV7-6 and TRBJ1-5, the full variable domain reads GAGVSQSPRYKVTKRGQDVALRCDPISGHVSLYWYRQALGQGPEFLTYFNYEAQQDKSGLPNDRFSAERPEGSISTLTIQRTEQRDSAMYRCASSSTQGSQPQHFGDGTRLSIL.

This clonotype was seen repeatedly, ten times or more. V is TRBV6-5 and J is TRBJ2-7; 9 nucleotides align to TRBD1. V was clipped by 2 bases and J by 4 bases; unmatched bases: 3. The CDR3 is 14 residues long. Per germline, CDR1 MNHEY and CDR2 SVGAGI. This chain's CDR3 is CASSYGDRVYEQYF. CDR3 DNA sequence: TGTGCCAGCAGTTACGGGGACAGGGTTTACGAGCAGTACTTC.